The present T cell receptor beta chain was sequenced within a study of blood T cell repertoires in COVID-19. TCRdb's copy holds only in-frame clones and misses some; the assay was immunoSEQ multiplex PCR. The sample has tens of thousands of clones, about two thirds seen once. Germline V gene data show CDR1 as SNHLY and CDR2 as FYNNEI. Trimming removed 8 bases from V and 8 bases from J; junction bases left unmatched: 12. The CDR3 loop spans 14 amino acids. This receptor was obtained from an older man with acute or convalescent COVID-19. The sample consisted of peripheral blood. The chain joins TRBV2 to TRBJ1-1; 9 bases align to TRBD1. CDR3 amino acids: CASFGFRGQGEAFF. The CDR3 DNA reads TGTGCCAGCTTTGGTTTTCGGGGACAGGGAGAAGCTTTCTTT.